A single sample gave rise to the 28 T cell receptor beta chains below, sequenced in a study of identical twins (dated by TCRdb to about 2016). The library was built by means of 5' RACE. The listed sequencing device is Illumina HiSeq 2000. The public reads were reanalyzed by TCRdb: fastp trimming at Q25, MiXCR alignment, in-frame beta chains only. Rows are unified per CDR3 protein, each entry keeping the most common DNA and genes. The sample has fewer than 250,000 distinct CDR3 sequences on record, 6% to 8.5% of them singletons. The ten largest make up 5.4% of the sample. These sequences were also reported in another study, on yellow fever vaccine responses in identical twins.

Sequenced material: CD8+ T cells sorted from blood. Source of these receptors: a woman aged 18-29 years in good health.

This clonotype was seen more than once but under ten times. The rearrangement links TRBV6-4 to TRBJ2-3, with TRBD1 matching over 7 bases. The CDR3 has 14 amino acids. The ends lost 3 bases at V and 4 bases at J; junction bases unmatched: 4. Germline V gene data show CDR1 as MRHNA and CDR2 as SNTAGT. The CDR3 spells CASSDGQAADTQYF. The DNA for the CDR3 is TGTGCCAGCAGTGATGGACAGGCCGCAGATACGCAGTATTTT.

This clonotype showed up many times. The chain employs TRBV21-1 and TRBJ2-7; the listed D gene, TRBD1, was not tested against the DNA. TRBV21-1 is recorded as a pseudogene. The CDR3 length is 18 residues. CDR3 nucleotides: TGTGCCAGCAGCAAAGTGGGCGGATGGGTACAAATGTCCTACGAGCAGTACGTC. This codes for CASSKVGGWVQMSYEQYV.

This clonotype has just a few counts. This sequence joins TRBV2 and TRBJ2-7; unclear D gene. From germline, CDR1 is SNHLY and CDR2 FYNNEI. V lost 7 bases, J lost 3 bases, and 10 bases lay in between. The CDR3 covers 12 residues. The CDR3 bases are TGTGCCAGCAAGGAAGGATACTACGAGCAGTACGTC. Translating it yields CASKEGYYEQYV.

The V call is TRBV19, the J call TRBJ1-5, with D unresolved. The germline V gene has CDR1 LNHDA and CDR2 SQIVND (reference sequence). V dropped 4 bases and J dropped 6 bases, with 16 bases sitting between them. The CDR3 loop spans 15 amino acids. The CDR3 spells CASSTPKVHGQPQHF. Here the CDR3 DNA reads TGTGCCAGTAGTACCCCTAAGGTACATGGTCAGCCCCAGCATTTT.

To note about this clonotype: Germline and junction disagree at one end, which may indicate a read error. The chain uses TRBV5-5 and TRBJ2-7; tentative D call: TRBD2 (6 bases). There are 13 residues in the CDR3. The germline V gene encodes CDR1 SGHKS and CDR2 YYEKEE (reference sequence). CDR3 coding DNA: TGTGCCAGGGGCCTCGGACTACTCTACGAGCAGTGCTTC. This gives the protein CARGLGLLYEQCF. The full variable domain, in which reference TRBV5-5 and TRBJ2-7 provide the parts outside the CDR3, is DAGVTQSPTHLIKTRGQQVTLRCSPISGHKSVSWYQQVLGQGPQFIFQYYEKEERGRGNFPDRFSARQFPNYSSELNVNALLLGDSALYLCARGLGLLYEQCFGPGTRLTVT.

The chain is built from TRBV5-1 and TRBJ2-1; D is perhaps TRBD2 (5 bases). Per the germline V gene, CDR1 is SGHRS and CDR2 is YFSETQ. Trimming stripped 1 base from V and 10 bases from J, with 15 bases between. The CDR3 extends over 14 amino acids. In DNA form, the CDR3 reads TGCGCCAGCAGCTTGATGCAACTAGGGCGAGAGCAGTTCTTC. Amino acids: CASSLMQLGREQFF.

The rearrangement joins TRBV7-9 to TRBJ2-5; 7 bases map to TRBD1. The CDR3 runs 15 residues. The J segment lost 1 base and the V segment lost 2 bases, leaving 4 bases of the junction unmatched. Looked up from germline, CDR1 is SEHNR and CDR2 is FQNEAQ (reference sequence). CDR3 sequence reads: CASSLIRQGQETQYF. For the CDR3, the DNA is TGTGCCAGCAGCTTAATCAGACAGGGCCAAGAGACCCAGTACTTC.

This clonotype was counted only a few times. The gene calls are TRBV7-8 and TRBJ1-5, with D perhaps matching TRBD1 (5 bases). This CDR3 contains 16 residues. V lost 1 base and J lost 4, with 14 bases in between. Germline V gene data show CDR1 as SGHVS and CDR2 as FQNEAQ. CDR3 amino acids: CASSLGENRQNQPQHF. CDR3 in DNA: TGTGCCAGCAGCTTAGGGGAGAACAGACAGAATCAGCCCCAGCATTTT.

The chain recombines TRBV12-3 or TRBV12-4 with TRBJ1-6; tentative D call: TRBD1 (5 bases). V lost 5 bases and J lost 15, with 11 bases in between. The CDR3 is made up of 11 amino acids. CDR3 sequence reads: CASSIQGLLHF. The CDR3, as DNA: TGTGCCAGCAGTATTCAGGGTCTCCTCCACTTT.

The table lists this clonotype with a few counts. V gene TRBV14 combines with J gene TRBJ1-2; D is uncertain. The CDR3 spans 15 residues. Germline V lookup: CDR1 SGHDN, CDR2 FVKESK. V shed 1 base and J shed 3 bases, with 12 bases lying between them. The CDR3 sequence: CASSQVLGIDYGYTF. The CDR3 coding sequence is TGTGCCAGCAGCCAAGTTTTGGGAATCGACTATGGCTACACCTTC.

This clonotype occurred a few times. This chain joins TRBV6-6 and TRBJ2-2, with D unclear. The CDR3 is made up of 13 amino acids. Per the germline V gene, CDR1 is MNHNY and CDR2 is SVGAGI (reference sequence). V was trimmed by 3 bases and J by 8 bases, leaving 10 bases between them. DNA of the CDR3: TGTGCCAGCAGTTATATCCGTATGGGGGAGCTGTTTTTT. It is translated as CASSYIRMGELFF.

This rearrangement joins TRBV7-2 to TRBJ2-5; D not resolved. The V and J ends lost 5 bases and 5 bases respectively, with 18 bases between them. The CDR3 consists of 15 residues. Germline-derived CDR1 and CDR2 are SGHTA and FQGNSA. The chain's CDR3 is CASSPKRVGGETQYF. The CDR3 DNA is TGTGCCAGCAGCCCGAAGCGCGTGGGTGGGGAGACCCAGTACTTC.

This clonotype occurred a few times. This CDR3 reads CASSSRGRPDTQYF. DNA of the CDR3: TGTGCCAGCAGTTCCAGGGGCCGCCCGGATACGCAGTATTTT. V gene TRBV27 combines with J gene TRBJ2-3; D might be TRBD1 (6 bases). This CDR3 contains 14 residues. Germline CDR1 and CDR2: MNHEY and SMNVEV (reference sequence). V was trimmed by 4 bases and J by 6 bases, leaving 14 bases between them.

This clonotype was recorded a few times. The J gene is TRBJ2-1, the V gene TRBV15; 8 nucleotides align to TRBD1. The CDR3 totals 16 residues. Germline V gene data show CDR1 as LNHNV and CDR2 as YYDKDF (reference sequence). The V segment lost 1 base and the J segment 7 bases; nucleotides outside the gene matches: 9. CDR3 sequence: CATSRGRTGRSNEQFF. CDR3 coding DNA: TGTGCCACCAGCAGAGGTAGGACAGGGAGGTCGAATGAGCAGTTCTTC.

The genes are TRBV29-1 and TRBJ2-2; D may correspond to TRBD1 or TRBD2 (6 bases each). This CDR3 has 18 residues. The V gene's germline CDR1 is SQVTM and CDR2 ANQGSEA. Between the trimmed V and J ends, which lost 0 bases and 6 bases, there was a span of 23 bases. CDR3 nucleotide sequence: TGCAGCGTTGAAGATAGGGGGGCGGGGTCCCACGGGTCCGGGGAGCTGTTTTTT. Translating it yields CSVEDRGAGSHGSGELFF.

The chain employs TRBV6-5 and TRBJ1-2, with 11 positions matching TRBD1. J lost 10 bases, V lost 4 bases, and 5 bases had no gene match. From germline, CDR1 is MNHEY and CDR2 SVGAGI. CDR3 length: 13 amino acids. The CDR3 nucleotides are TGTGCCAGCAGTTCCGGGACAGGGGGTTTCTACACCTTC. This sequence encodes CASSSGTGGFYTF.

This clonotype was recorded many times. The rearrangement uses TRBV3-1 and TRBJ2-1; no clear D. The CDR3 has 18 amino acids. Germline CDR1 LGHDT, CDR2 YNNKEL (reference sequence). Trimming shortened V by 0 bases and J by 0 bases, and 15 bases separated the two germline ends. CDR3 amino acids: CASSQDEAREYSYNEQFF. The CDR3 bases are TGTGCCAGCAGCCAAGATGAAGCAAGGGAATACTCCTACAATGAGCAGTTCTTC.

For the CDR3, the DNA is TGTGCCAGCAGTTTTGGGGGAGATGGCTACACCTTC. Translated, it gives CASSFGGDGYTF. The rearrangement joins TRBV12-3 or TRBV12-4 to TRBJ1-2, with D perhaps TRBD1 (5 bases). Trimming took 3 bases from V and 6 from J, leaving 8 bases between them. The CDR3 length is 12 residues.

The chain is built from TRBV12-3 or TRBV12-4 and TRBJ1-1, with 8 bases aligning to TRBD1. CDR3 length: 19 residues. V shed 6 bases, J shed 1 base, and the junction held 19 bases outside the gene matches. CDR3 residues: CASSGRWVTGAEGNTEAFF. CDR3 sequence (DNA): TGTGCCAGCAGCGGAAGGTGGGTGACAGGGGCGGAGGGGAACACTGAAGCTTTCTTT.

This clonotype was picked up many times. This rearrangement joins TRBV6-4 to TRBJ2-3, with D possibly matching TRBD1 (6 bases). V lost 1 base, J lost 6 bases, and 11 bases lay in between. The CDR3 sequence is 14 residues long. Germline loops: CDR1 MRHNA, CDR2 SNTAGT. CDR3 region: CASSDLGAFDTQYF. The DNA for the CDR3 is TGTGCCAGCAGTGACTTGGGGGCATTTGATACGCAGTATTTT.

Turning to this clonotype: Since a much larger clone is just one base distant, this may be a read error. V usage is TRBV5-1 and J usage is TRBJ2-2; the D gene is possibly TRBD2 (5 bases). CDR3 size: 16 residues. Germline CDR1 and CDR2: SGHRS and YFSETQ. The CDR3 spells CASSFDTGWNTGELIF. CDR3 nucleotide sequence: TGCGCCAGCAGCTTCGACACCGGATGGAACACCGGGGAGCTGATTTTT.

In this sample, this clonotype turned up many times. CDR3 nucleotide sequence: TGTGCCAGCAGTTTAACAGGGGGCCACACTGAAGCTTTCTTT. Translating gives CASSLTGGHTEAFF. The genes are TRBV25-1 and TRBJ1-1, with TRBD1 identical over 9 bases. CDR1 and CDR2 from the germline V gene are MGHDK and SYGVNS. This CDR3 has 14 amino acids. V shed 5 bases and J 3 bases; nucleotides not matched to a gene: 4.

This clonotype has more than one count but fewer than ten. CDR3 sequence (DNA): TGTGCCAGCAGACGGGACAGGACTGAAGCTTTCTTT. Amino acid sequence: CASRRDRTEAFF. This chain joins TRBV7-8 and TRBJ1-1; 8 bases match TRBD1. CDR1 SGHVS and CDR2 FQNEAQ come from the germline V gene. The CDR3 consists of 12 residues. The J segment lost 5 bases and the V segment lost 6 bases, leaving 2 bases of the junction unmatched. The entire variable domain, with the rest obtained from reference TRBV7-8 and TRBJ1-1, is as follows: GAGVSQSPRYKVAKRGQDVALRCDPISGHVSLFWYQQALGQGPEFLTYFQNEAQLDKSGLPSDRFFAERPEGSVSTLKIQRTQQEDSAVYLCASRRDRTEAFFGQGTRLTVV.

This clonotype has just a few counts. The chain uses TRBV28 and TRBJ2-4, with a weak D call TRBD2 (6 bases). Deletions cut 6 bases from V and 0 bases from J, with 18 bases between. This CDR3 is 17 amino acids long. Germline values: CDR1 MDHEN, CDR2 SYDVKM. The CDR3 coding sequence is TGTGCCAGCAGGACTTCATATTTGGGACTAGCCAAAAACATTCAGTACTTC. Amino acids: CASRTSYLGLAKNIQYF.

Ten or more counts support this clonotype. The chain links TRBV5-5 to TRBJ2-7; 8 nucleotides match TRBD2. The germline CDR1 and CDR2 sequences are SGHKS and YYEKEE (reference sequence). This CDR3 has 13 residues. J lost 5 bases, V lost 5 bases, and 6 bases had no gene match. CDR3 DNA sequence: TGTGCCAGCAGGGTAGCGGGATCCCACGAGCAGTACTTC. Translating it yields CASRVAGSHEQYF.

The sample holds a few counts of this clonotype. This chain connects TRBV10-1 to TRBJ2-3, with D possibly TRBD2 on 5 matching bases. V was trimmed by 1 base and J by 4 bases, leaving 9 bases between them. Germline V gene sequence: CDR1 WNHNN, CDR2 SYGVQD (reference sequence). This CDR3 is 14 amino acids long. The CDR3 coding sequence is TGCGCCAGCAGTGAGTGGCTAGCCCCAGATACGCAGTATTTT. Encoded protein: CASSEWLAPDTQYF.

At least ten counts were recorded for this clonotype. The V call is TRBV5-1, the J call TRBJ1-1; D ambiguous. V was trimmed by 5 bases and J by 7 bases, leaving 9 bases between them. CDR3 length: 11 residues. Per the germline V gene, CDR1 is SGHRS and CDR2 is YFSETQ. CDR3 protein: CASRSTVEAFF. CDR3 nucleotide sequence: TGCGCCAGCAGATCTACTGTTGAAGCTTTCTTT.

This clonotype has only one observation. A read error may explain this, as a much larger clone is one base away. The CDR3 is CASSLIGTGDTLYF. CDR3 DNA sequence: TGTGCCAGCAGTTTAATAGGGACAGGGGATACGCTGTATTTT. The rearrangement joins TRBV28 to TRBJ2-3, with TRBD1 identical over 10 bases. This CDR3 is 14 amino acids long. Germline CDR1 MDHEN, CDR2 SYDVKM.